This T cell receptor beta chain is from a study of blood T cell repertoires in COVID-19. Study overall: Acute and convalescent COVID-19 samples came from the United States, Italy and Spain. Sources were T cells, B-cell-depleted T cells, or PBMCs; the material itself was cDNA or gDNA.

V dropped 8 bases and J dropped 8 bases, with 24 bases sitting between them. The CDR3 is made up of 15 amino acids. Germline lookup yields CDR1 LNHDA and CDR2 SQIVND (reference sequence). Authors' methods: Nucleated cell counts were estimated from reference gene primer amplification. Repertoires were generated with immunoSEQ multiplex PCR, while TCRdb's copy carries only in-frame clones and drops some. V, J and clone size reflect that table, while D and trimming were determined from the DNA. The table records 120,000 or so clones, about 70% of them present only once. The J gene is TRBJ1-2, the V gene TRBV19, with TRBD1 as a possible D gene (5 bases). Sample: peripheral blood. The clonotype was recovered from a woman between 65 and 79 years old with acute or convalescent COVID-19. The CDR3 reads CASLPGDNRKRGYTF. CDR3 DNA: TGTGCCAGTTTACCGGGGGATAACCGAAAACGGGGCTACACCTTC.